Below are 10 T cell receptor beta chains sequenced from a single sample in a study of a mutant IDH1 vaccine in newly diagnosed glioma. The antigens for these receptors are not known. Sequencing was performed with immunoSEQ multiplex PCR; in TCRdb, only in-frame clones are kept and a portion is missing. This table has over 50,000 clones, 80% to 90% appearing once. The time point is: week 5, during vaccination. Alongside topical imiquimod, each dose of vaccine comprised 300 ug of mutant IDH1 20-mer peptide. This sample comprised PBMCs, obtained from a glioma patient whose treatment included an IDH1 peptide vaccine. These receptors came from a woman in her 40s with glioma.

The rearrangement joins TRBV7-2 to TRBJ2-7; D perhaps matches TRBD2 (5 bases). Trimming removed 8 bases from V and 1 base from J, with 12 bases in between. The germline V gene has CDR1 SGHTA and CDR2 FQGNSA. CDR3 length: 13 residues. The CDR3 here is CASARRGSYEQYF. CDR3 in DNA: TGTGCCAGCGCACGTCGGGGTTCCTACGAGCAGTACTTC.

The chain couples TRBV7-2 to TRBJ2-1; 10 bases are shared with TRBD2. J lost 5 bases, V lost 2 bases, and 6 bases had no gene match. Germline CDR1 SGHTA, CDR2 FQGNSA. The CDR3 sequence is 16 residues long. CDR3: CASSLSPAGGHNEQFF. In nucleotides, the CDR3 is TGTGCCAGCAGCTTATCCCCAGCGGGGGGGCACAATGAGCAGTTCTTC.

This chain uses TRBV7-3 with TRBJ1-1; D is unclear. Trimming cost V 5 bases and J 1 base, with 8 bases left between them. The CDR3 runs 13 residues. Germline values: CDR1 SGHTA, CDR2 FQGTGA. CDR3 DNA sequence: TGTGCCAGCAGCCAAACAAGGAACACTGAAGCTTTCTTT. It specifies CASSQTRNTEAFF.

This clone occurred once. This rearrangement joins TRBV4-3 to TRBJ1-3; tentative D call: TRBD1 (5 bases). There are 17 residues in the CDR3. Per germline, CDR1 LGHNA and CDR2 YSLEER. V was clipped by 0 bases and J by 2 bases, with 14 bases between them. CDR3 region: CASSQDGRGRTGNTIYF. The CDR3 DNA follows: TGCGCCAGCAGCCAAGATGGGCGGGGACGGACTGGAAACACCATATATTTT.

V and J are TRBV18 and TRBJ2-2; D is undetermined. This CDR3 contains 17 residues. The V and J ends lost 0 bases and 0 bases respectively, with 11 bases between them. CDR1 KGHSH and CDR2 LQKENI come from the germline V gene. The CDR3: CASSPPARFANTGELFF. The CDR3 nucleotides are TGTGCCAGCTCACCACCGGCACGCTTCGCGAACACCGGGGAGCTGTTTTTT.

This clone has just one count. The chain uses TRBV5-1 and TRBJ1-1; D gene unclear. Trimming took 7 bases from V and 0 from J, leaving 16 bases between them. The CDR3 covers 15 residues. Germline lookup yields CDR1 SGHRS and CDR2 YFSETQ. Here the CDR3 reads CASRERETLNTEAFF. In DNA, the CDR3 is TGCGCCAGCCGGGAAAGGGAGACTTTGAACACTGAAGCTTTCTTT.

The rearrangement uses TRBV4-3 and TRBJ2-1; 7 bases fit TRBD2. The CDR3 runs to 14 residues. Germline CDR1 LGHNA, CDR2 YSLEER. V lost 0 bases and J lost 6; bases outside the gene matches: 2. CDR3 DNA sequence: TGCGCCAGCAGCCAAGATGGGAGGGGCAATGAGCAGTTCTTC. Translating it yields CASSQDGRGNEQFF.

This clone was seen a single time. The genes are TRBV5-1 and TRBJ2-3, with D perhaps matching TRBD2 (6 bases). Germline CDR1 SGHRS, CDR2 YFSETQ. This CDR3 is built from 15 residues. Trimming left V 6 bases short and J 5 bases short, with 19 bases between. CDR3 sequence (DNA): TGCGCCAGCAAATCTGCGGGGTTAGCAGGAGATACGCAGTATTTT. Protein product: CASKSAGLAGDTQYF.

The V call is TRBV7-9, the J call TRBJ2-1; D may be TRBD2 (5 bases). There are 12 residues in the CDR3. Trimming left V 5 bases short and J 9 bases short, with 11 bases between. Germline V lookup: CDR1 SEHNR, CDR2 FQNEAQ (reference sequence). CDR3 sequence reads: CASSPEGGEQFF. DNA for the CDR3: TGTGCCAGCAGCCCAGAGGGCGGTGAGCAGTTCTTC.

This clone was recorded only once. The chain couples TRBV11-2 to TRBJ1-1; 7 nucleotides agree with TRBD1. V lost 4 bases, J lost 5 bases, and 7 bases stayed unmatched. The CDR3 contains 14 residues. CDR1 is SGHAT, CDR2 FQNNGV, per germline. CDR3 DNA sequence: TGTGCCAGCAGCTCCTACAGGGGAGTTACTGAAGCTTTCTTT. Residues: CASSSYRGVTEAFF. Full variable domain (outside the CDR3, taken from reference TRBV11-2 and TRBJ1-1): EAGVAQSPRYKIIEKRQSVAFWCNPISGHATLYWYQQILGQGPKLLIQFQNNGVVDDSQLPKDRFSAERLKGVDSTLKIQPAKLEDSAVYLCASSSYRGVTEAFFGQGTRLTVV.